These T cell receptor beta chains were read from a single sample in a study of blood T cell repertoires in COVID-19. TCRdb's table, derived via immunoSEQ multiplex PCR, lists solely in-frame clones and lacks some. The data contain approximately 60,000 clones, 81% of them seen just once; the ten biggest clones take up about 16%. The sequencing sample was made of peripheral blood. Receptor source: a man older than 75 with acute or convalescent COVID-19. CDR3s include the opening cysteine and the closing phenylalanine or tryptophan. Clone sizes are given selectively: once, few, many, or a class where the clone is expanded.

NA | 12 | TRBJ2-7 | TRBV28 | CASSSRPGEQYF
NA | 13 | TRBJ2-1 | TRBV6-5 | CASSYRSYNEQFF
NA | 14 | TRBJ2-1 | TRBV27 | CASSSRGGYNEQFF
few | 14 | TRBJ1-6 | TRBV6-5 | CASRRTANNSPLHF
NA | 15 | TRBJ1-2 | TRBV3-1/TRBV3-2 | CASSPLGVSNYGYTF
NA | 14 | TRBJ2-7 | TRBV2 | CASRGTGASYEQYF
NA | 12 | TRBJ1-5 | TRBV28 | CASGVSNQPQHF
NA | 12 | TRBJ1-2 | TRBV2 | CASTQDPYGYTF
NA | 13 | TRBJ1-5 | TRBV2 | CASCGQGDQPQHF
once | 15 | TRBJ2-2 | TRBV7-3 | CASSSRTEDTGELFF
NA | 13 | TRBJ1-3 | TRBV2 | CASTPDRENTIYF
NA | 13 | TRBJ1-3 | TRBV6-1 | CASSEQIGNTIYF
NA | 15 | TRBJ1-1 | TRBV5-6 | CASSAVGLENTEAFF
few | 16 | TRBJ2-7 | TRBV4-1 | CASSQGGGQGGDEQYF
NA | 14 | TRBJ1-1 | TRBV14 | CASSQVGILTEAFF
NA | 14 | TRBJ2-7 | TRBV18 | CASSQEQTSYEQYF
NA | 14 | TRBJ2-3 | TRBV2 | CASRRGGSTDTQYF
NA | 15 | TRBJ1-2 | TRBV7-2 | CASTLGGGGNYGYTF
NA | 16 | TRBJ2-2 | TRBV7-7 | CASSSGGQGASGELFF
NA | 11 | TRBJ2-7 | TRBV18 | CASSPEYEQYF
NA | 13 | TRBJ2-7 | TRBV2 | CASGRGTVGGQYF
NA | 16 | TRBJ1-1 | TRBV7-8 | CASSTQGQGGGTEAFF